This T cell receptor beta chain was documented in a study of T cell responses to AZD1222 COVID-19 vaccine. Notes on the study in general: Repertoires were sampled only after the peak T cell response.

V was pared by 4 bases and J by 10 bases, with 10 bases of the junction left unmatched. This CDR3 has 14 residues. Looked up from germline, CDR1 is SGHRS and CDR2 is YFSETQ. For this clone: As yet, its antigen is unknown.

Pooled in the analysis were second doses at about 4 or about 12 weeks. Profiling relied on immunoSEQ multiplex PCR, and the TCRdb table lists in-frame clones only, not all of them. The data contain roughly 100,000 clones, approximately 84% of them singletons. The chain is built from TRBV5-1 and TRBJ2-1, with 8 bases that match TRBD2. This TCR was sampled from an adult who received the AZD1222 COVID-19 vaccine. The material was peripheral blood, obtained 28 days after the second AZD1222 dose. The chain's CDR3 is CASSAGLVGLEQFF. As DNA, the CDR3 is TGCGCCAGCAGCGCGGGACTAGTGGGTCTCGAGCAGTTCTTC. The full variable domain, completed using reference TRBV5-1 and TRBJ2-1, is KAGVTQTPRYLIKTRGQQVTLSCSPISGHRSVSWYQQTPGQGLQFLFEYFSETQRNKGNFPGRFSGRQFSNSRSEMNVSTLELGDSALYLCASSAGLVGLEQFFGPGTRLTVL.